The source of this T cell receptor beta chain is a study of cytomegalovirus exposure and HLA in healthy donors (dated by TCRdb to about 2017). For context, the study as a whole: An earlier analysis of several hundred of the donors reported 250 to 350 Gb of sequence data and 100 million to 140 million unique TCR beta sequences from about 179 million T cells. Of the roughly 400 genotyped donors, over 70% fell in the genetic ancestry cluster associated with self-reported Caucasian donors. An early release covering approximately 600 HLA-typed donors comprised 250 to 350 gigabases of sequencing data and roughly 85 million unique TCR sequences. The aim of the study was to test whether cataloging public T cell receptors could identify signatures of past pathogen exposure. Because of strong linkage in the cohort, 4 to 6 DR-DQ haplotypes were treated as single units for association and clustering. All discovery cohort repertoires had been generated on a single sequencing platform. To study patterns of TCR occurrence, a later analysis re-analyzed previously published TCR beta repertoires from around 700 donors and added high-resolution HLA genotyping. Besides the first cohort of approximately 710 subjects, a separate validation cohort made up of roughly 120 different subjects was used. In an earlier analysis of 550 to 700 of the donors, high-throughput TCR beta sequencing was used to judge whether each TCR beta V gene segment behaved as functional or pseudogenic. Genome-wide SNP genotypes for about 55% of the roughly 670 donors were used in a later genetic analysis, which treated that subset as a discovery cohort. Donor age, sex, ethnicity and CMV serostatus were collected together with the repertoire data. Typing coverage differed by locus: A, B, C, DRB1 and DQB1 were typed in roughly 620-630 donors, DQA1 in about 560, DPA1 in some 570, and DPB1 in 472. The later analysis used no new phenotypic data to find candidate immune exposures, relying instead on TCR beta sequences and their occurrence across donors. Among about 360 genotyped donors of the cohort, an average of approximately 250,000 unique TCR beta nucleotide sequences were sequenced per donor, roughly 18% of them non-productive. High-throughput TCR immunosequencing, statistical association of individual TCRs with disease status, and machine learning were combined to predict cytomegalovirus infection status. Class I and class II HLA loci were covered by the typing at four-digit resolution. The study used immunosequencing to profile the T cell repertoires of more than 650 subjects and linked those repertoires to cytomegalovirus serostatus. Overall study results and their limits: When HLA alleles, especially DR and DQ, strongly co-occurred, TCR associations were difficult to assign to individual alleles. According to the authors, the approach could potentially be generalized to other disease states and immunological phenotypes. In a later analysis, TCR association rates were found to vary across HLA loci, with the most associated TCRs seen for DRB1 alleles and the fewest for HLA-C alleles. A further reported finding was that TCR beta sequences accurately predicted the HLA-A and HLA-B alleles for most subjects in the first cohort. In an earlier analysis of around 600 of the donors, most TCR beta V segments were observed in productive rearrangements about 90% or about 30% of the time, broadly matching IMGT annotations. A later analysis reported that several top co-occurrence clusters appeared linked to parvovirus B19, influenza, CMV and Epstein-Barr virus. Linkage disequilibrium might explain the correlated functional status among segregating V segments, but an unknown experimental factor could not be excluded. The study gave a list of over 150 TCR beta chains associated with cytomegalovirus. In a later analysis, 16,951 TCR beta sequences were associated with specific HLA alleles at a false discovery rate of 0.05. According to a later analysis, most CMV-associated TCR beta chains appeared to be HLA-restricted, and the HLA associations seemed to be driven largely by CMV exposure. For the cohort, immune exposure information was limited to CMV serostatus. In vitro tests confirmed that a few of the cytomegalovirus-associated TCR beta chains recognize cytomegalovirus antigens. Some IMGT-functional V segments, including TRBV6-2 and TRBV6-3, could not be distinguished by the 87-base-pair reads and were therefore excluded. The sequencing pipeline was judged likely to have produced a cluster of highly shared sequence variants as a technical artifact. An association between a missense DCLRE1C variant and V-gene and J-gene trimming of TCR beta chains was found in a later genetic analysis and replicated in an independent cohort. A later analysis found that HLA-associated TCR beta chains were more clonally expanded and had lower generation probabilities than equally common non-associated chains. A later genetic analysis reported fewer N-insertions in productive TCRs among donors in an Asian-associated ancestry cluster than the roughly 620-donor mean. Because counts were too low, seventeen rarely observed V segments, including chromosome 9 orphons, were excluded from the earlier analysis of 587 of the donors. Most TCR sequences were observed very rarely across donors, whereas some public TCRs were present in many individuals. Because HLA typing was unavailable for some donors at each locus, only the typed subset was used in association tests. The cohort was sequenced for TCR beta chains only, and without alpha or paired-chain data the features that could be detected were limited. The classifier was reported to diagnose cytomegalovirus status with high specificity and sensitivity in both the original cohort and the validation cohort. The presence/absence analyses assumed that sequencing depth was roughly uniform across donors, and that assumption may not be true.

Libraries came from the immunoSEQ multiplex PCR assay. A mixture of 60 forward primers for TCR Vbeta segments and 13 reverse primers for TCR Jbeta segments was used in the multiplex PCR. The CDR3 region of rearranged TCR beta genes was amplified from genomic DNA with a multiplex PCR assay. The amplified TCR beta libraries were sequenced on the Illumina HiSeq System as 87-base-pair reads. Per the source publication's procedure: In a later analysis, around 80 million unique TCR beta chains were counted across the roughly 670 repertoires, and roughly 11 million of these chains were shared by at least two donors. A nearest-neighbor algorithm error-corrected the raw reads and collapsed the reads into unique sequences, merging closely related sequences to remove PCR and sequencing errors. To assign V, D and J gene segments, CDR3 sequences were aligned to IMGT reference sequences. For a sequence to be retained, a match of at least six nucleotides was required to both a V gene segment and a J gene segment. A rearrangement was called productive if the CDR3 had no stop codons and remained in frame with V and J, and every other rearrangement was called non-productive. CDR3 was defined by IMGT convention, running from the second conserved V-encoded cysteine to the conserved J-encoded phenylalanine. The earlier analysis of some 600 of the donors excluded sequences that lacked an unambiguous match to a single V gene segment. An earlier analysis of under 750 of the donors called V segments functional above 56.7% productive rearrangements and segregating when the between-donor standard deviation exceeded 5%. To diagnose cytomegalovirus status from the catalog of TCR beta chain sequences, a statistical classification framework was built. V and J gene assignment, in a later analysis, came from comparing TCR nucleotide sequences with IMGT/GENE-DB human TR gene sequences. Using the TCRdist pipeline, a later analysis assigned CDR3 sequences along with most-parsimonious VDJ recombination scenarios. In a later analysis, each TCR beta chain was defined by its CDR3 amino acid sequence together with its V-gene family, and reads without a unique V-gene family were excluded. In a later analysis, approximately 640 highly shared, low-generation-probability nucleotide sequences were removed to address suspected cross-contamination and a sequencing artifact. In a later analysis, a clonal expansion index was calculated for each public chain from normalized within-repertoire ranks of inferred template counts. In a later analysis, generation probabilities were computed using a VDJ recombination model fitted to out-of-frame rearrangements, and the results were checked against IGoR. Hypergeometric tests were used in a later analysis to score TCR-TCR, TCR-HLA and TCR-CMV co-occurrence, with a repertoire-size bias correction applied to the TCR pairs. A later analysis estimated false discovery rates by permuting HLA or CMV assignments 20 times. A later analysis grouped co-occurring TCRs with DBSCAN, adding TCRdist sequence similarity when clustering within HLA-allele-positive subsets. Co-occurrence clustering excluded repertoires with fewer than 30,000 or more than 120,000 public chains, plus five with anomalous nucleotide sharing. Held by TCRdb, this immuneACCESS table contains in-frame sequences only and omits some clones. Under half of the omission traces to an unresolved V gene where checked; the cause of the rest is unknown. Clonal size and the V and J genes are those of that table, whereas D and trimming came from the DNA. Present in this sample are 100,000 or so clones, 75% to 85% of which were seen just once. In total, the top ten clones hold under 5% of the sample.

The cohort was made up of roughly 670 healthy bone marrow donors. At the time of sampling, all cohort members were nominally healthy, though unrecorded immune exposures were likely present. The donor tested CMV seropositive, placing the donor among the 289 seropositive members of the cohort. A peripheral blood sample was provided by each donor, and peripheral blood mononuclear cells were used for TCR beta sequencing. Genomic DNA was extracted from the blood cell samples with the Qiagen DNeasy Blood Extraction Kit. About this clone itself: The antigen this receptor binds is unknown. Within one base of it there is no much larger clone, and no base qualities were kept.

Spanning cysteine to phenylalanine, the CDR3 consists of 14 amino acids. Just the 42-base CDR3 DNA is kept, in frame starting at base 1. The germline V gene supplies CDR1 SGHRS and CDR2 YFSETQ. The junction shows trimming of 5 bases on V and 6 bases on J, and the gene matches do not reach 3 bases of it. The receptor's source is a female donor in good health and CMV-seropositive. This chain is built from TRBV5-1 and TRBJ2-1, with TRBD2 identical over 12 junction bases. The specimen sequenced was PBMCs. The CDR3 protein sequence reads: CASSRLAGANEQFF. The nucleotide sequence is TGCGCCAGCAGTCGACTAGCGGGAGCCAATGAGCAGTTCTTC.